This record looks at one TCR beta chain sequence and its context. The target antigen is unknown. Positively selected for CCR7, the CD45RO-negative cells used as naive CD8 cells excluded terminally differentiated effector memory CD45RA+ cells. Donors were healthy HIV-negative adults without recent acute infections or vaccinations. This entry belongs to a study of shared clonotypes between healthy human individuals. Study-level results: Relative to their counterparts shared across all four donors, non-shared clonotypes exhibited diminished generation probabilities.

With 6 bases removed from V and 8 bases from J, the gap between germline ends came to 28 bases. CDR1 and CDR2 from the germline V gene are KGHSH and LQKENI. CDR3 length: 17 residues. The method was immunoSEQ multiplex PCR; TCRdb's version includes in-frame clones alone and lacks a portion of them. Of 500,000 to 700,000 clones listed, approximately 95% were seen once; the top ten hold over 0.09%. Sequenced: naive CD8+ T cells sorted from blood. This receptor was taken from a woman aged 30 to 39 in good health. This chain connects TRBV18 to TRBJ1-1; tentatively, D is TRBD1 (5 bases). The CDR3 region is CASSREDLRWGWEEAFF. The CDR3 bases are TGTGCCAGCTCCCGAGAGGACCTCCGGTGGGGCTGGGAGGAAGCTTTCTTT.